A selection of T cell receptor beta chains follows, all from one sample in a study of vaccination and CD4 T cells after COVID-19. TCRdb called the PCR reads again in MiXCR, with one record for every CDR3 protein. The table lists 10,000 to 15,000 distinct CDR3 sequences, roughly 48% of them singletons. These receptors are not linked to any known antigen. The material sequenced was CD4+ T cells from blood, cultured in vitro. The receptors originated from a human donor who had recovered from COVID-19. CDR3s include the opening cysteine and the closing phenylalanine or tryptophan. Each record gives: V gene, clone size, D gene, CDR3 length, J gene, CDR3 DNA, CDR3 protein. D genes are given only for firm matches. The size of a clone is reported for some rows only, either as once, few or many, or as a class for expanded clones.

>TRBV7-7|large|TRBD2|14|TRBJ2-5
TGTGCTAGCAGTTCTAGCGGGAGCGAAGAGACCCAGTACTTC
CASSSSGSEETQYF
>TRBV6-9|.|TRBD1|16|TRBJ1-6
TGTGCCAGCAGTTATAGCCCGGACAGGAGGAATTCACCCCTCCACTTT
CASSYSPDRRNSPLHF
>TRBV7-2|.|TRBD1|15|TRBJ1-1
TGTGCCAGCAGCTTAGGACAGGGCATGAACACTGAAGCTTTCTTT
CASSLGQGMNTEAFF
>TRBV12-3/TRBV12-4|.|TRBD2|14|TRBJ2-3
TGTGCCAGCTATCGACTAGCGGAGACAGATACGCAGTATTTT
CASYRLAETDTQYF
>TRBV28|.|TRBD2|13|TRBJ2-1
TGTGCCAGCAGACTAGCGAGATACAATGAGCAGTTCTTC
CASRLARYNEQFF
>TRBV19|.|.|13|TRBJ1-1
TGTGCCAGTAGCCTGCCAAGAAACACTGAAGCTTTCTTT
CASSLPRNTEAFF
>TRBV12-3/TRBV12-4|few|TRBD2|14|TRBJ2-5
TGTGCCAGCAGTTTGCAGCGGGAGAAGGAGACCCAGTACTTC
CASSLQREKETQYF
>TRBV20-1|.|.|14|TRBJ2-1
TGCAGTTCCCAGGGGTCTTTTATAGACAATGAGCAGTTCTTC
CSSQGSFIDNEQFF
>TRBV2|few|TRBD2|18|TRBJ2-2
TGTGCCAGCAGTGACAAGCGGGAGGGCCGTTTTTCATCCGGGGAGCTGTTTTTT
CASSDKREGRFSSGELFF
>TRBV7-9|.|.|16|TRBJ1-1
TGTGCCAGCAGCTTGGGAGGATACAGGGATTCAACTGAAGCTTTCTTT
CASSLGGYRDSTEAFF
>TRBV20-1|.|.|13|TRBJ2-1
TGCAGTGCGCTAAAGACAACGAGGGATGAGCAGTTCTTC
CSALKTTRDEQFF
>TRBV20-1|once|.|14|TRBJ1-3
TGCAGTGCTAGGACAGGAGACTTTGGAAACACCATATATTTT
CSARTGDFGNTIYF
>TRBV20-1|.|.|13|TRBJ2-1
TGCAGTGCAACCGGGACTGGATACAATGAGCAGTTCTTC
CSATGTGYNEQFF
>TRBV20-1|.|.|18|TRBJ1-4
TGCAGTGCTAGAGATGGCGGGCTACTCGGTGCAACTAATGAAAAACTGTTTTTT
CSARDGGLLGATNEKLFF
>TRBV6-4|.|.|15|TRBJ2-1
TGTGCCAGCAGTGACTCGATCGAAGGCGGTGGTGAGCAGTTCTTC
CASSDSIEGGGEQFF
>TRBV20-1|.|TRBD2|13|TRBJ2-3
TGCAGTGTTACTAGCGGTACCACAGATACGCAGTATTTT
CSVTSGTTDTQYF
>TRBV7-3|.|TRBD2|13|TRBJ2-1
TGTGCCAGCAGCTTTAGCGGGGACAATGAGCAGTTCTTC
CASSFSGDNEQFF
>TRBV24-1|.|TRBD1|16|TRBJ1-2
TGTGCCACCAGTGATTTGTTGCCGGGACAGGGGTTTCGCTACACCTTC
CATSDLLPGQGFRYTF
>TRBV28|.|.|13|TRBJ2-5
TGTGCCAGCAGCCTCGCAGGGATGGAGACCCAGTACTTC
CASSLAGMETQYF
>TRBV7-8|.|.|17|TRBJ1-3
TGTGCCAGCAGCGCCCTCGGCCATAAGTCCTCTGGAAACACCATATATTTT
CASSALGHKSSGNTIYF
>TRBV25-1|few|TRBD2|17|TRBJ2-5
TGTGCCAGCAGCCAGGTGACTGGACTAGCGGGAGGAGAGACCCAGTACTTC
CASSQVTGLAGGETQYF
>TRBV5-1|.|.|14|TRBJ1-1
TGCGCCAGCAGCTTGGCCGGGGAGAACACTGAAGCTTTCTTT
CASSLAGENTEAFF
>TRBV5-1|.|TRBD1|16|TRBJ1-6
TGCGCCAGCAGCTCGGTGCCGGGACAGGGGACTTCACCCCTCCACTTT
CASSSVPGQGTSPLHF
>TRBV6-1|few|TRBD1|14|TRBJ2-2
TGTGCCAGCCTAGAAACAGGGGCGTATAGGGAGCTGTTTTTT
CASLETGAYRELFF
>TRBV7-3|.|.|15|TRBJ2-2
TGTGCCAGCTGCTTAAATGGGTTCTCGTCCGGGGAGCTGTTTTTT
CASCLNGFSSGELFF
>TRBV6-1|.|TRBD1|14|TRBJ2-5
TGTGCCAGCAGCCAGACAGGGGCGAAAGAGACCCAGTACTTC
CASSQTGAKETQYF
>TRBV10-3|.|.|14|TRBJ1-1
TGTGCCATCAGCCCGGGGGAGGGGCGGGCTGAAGCTTTCTTT
CAISPGEGRAEAFF
>TRBV30|.|.|14|TRBJ2-2
TGTGCGAGCCACCTCGAATCGAACACCGGGGAGCTGTTTTTT
CASHLESNTGELFF
>TRBV7-9|few|TRBD1|15|TRBJ1-1
TGTGCCAGCAGTCAGGGGGACAGGGTGAACACTGAAGCTTTCTTT
CASSQGDRVNTEAFF
>TRBV5-1|.|.|15|TRBJ2-7
TGCGCCAGCAGCTTCACGCCGGGGGAGGTATACGAGCAGTACTTC
CASSFTPGEVYEQYF